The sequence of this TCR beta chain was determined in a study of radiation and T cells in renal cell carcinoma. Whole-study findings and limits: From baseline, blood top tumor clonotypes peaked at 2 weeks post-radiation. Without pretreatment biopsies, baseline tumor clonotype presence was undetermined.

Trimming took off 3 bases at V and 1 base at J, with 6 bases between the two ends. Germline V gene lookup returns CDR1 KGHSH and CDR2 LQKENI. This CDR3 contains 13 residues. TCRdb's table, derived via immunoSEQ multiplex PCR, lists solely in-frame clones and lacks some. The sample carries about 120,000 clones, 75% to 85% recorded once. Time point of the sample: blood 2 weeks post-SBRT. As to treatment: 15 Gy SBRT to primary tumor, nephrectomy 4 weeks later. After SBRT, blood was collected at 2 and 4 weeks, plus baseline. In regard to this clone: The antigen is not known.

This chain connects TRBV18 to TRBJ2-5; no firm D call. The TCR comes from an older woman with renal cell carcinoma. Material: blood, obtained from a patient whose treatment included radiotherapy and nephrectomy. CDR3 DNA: TGTGCCAGCTCACCTTCCGGCCAAGAGACCCAGTACTTC. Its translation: CASSPSGQETQYF.